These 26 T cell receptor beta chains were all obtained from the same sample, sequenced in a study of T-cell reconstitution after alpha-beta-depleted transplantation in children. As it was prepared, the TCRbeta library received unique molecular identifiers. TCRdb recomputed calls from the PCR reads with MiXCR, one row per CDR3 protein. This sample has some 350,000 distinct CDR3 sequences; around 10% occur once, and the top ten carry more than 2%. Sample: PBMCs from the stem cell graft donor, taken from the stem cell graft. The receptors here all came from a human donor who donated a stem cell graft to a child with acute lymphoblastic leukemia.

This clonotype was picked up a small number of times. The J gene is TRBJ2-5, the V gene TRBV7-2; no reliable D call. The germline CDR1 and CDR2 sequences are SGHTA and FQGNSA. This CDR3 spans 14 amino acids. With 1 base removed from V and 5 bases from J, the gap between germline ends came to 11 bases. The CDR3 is CASSLETGRETQYF. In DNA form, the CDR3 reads TGTGCCAGCAGCTTAGAGACGGGCCGGGAGACCCAGTACTTC. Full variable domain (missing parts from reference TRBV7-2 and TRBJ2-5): GAGVSQSPSNKVTEKGKDVELRCDPISGHTALYWYRQSLGQGLEFLIYFQGNSAPDKSGLPSDRFSAERTGGSVSTLTIQRTQQEDSAVYLCASSLETGRETQYFGPGTRLLVL.

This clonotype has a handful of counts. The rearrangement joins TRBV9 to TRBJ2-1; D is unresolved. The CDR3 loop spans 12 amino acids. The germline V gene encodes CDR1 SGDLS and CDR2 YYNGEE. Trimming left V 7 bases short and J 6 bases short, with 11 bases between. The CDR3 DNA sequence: TGTGCCAGCCGCTACACCCCCAATGAGCAGTTCTTC. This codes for CASRYTPNEQFF.

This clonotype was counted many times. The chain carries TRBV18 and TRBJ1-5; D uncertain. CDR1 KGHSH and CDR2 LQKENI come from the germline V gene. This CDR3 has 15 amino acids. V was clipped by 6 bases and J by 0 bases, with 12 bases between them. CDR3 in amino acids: CASSQGPDSNQPQHF. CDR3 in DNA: TGTGCCAGCTCCCAAGGACCAGATAGCAATCAGCCCCAGCATTTT.

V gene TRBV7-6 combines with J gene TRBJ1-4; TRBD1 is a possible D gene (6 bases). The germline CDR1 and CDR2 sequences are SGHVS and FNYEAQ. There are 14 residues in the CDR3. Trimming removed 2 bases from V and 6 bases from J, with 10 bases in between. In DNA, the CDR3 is TGTGCCAGCAGCTTAATCGGGACACATGAAAAACTGTTTTTT. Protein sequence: CASSLIGTHEKLFF.

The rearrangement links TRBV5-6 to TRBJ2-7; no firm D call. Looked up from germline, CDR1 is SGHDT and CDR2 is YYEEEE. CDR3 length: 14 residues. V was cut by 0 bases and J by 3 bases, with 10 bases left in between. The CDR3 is CASSLGRTHYEQYF. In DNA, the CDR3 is TGTGCCAGCAGCTTGGGACGGACCCACTACGAGCAGTACTTC.

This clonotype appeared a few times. As DNA, the CDR3 is TGTGCCAGCAGCGCTTCTAGCGGGAGGACAACAGAGACCCAGTACTTC. Translation gives CASSASSGRTTETQYF. The V gene is TRBV5-5, the J gene TRBJ2-5; TRBD2 matches at 11 bases. There are 16 residues in the CDR3. Germline loops: CDR1 SGHKS, CDR2 YYEKEE (reference sequence). Germline trimming cut 4 bases from V and 4 bases from J; bases unmatched to any gene: 9.

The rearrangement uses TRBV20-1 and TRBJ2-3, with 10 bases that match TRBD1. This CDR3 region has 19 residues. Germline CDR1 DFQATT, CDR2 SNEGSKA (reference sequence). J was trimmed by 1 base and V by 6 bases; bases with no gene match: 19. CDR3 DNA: TGCAGTGCAGAAGACGGGACAGGGGTGAGAGGAGGGCGCACAGATACGCAGTATTTT. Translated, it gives CSAEDGTGVRGGRTDTQYF.

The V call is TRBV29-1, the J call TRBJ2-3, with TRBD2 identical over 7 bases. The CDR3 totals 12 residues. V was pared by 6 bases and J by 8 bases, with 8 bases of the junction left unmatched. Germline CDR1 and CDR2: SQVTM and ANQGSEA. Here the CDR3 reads CSVGRSGATQYF. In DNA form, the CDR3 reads TGCAGCGTGGGACGGAGCGGGGCTACGCAGTATTTT.

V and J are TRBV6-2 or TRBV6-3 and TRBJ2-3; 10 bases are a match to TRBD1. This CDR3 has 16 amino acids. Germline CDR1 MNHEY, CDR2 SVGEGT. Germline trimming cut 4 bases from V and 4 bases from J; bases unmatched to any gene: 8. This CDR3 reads CASSSTGTGVPDTQYF. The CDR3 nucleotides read TGTGCCAGCAGTTCAACCGGGACAGGGGTACCAGATACGCAGTATTTT.

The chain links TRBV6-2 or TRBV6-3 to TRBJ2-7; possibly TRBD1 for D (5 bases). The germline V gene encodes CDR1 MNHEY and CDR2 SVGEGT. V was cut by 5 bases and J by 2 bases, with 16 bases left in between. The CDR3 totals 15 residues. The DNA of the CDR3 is TGTGCCAGCAGTCCAGGGAATAGGCCTCCCTACGAGCAGTACTTC. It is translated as CASSPGNRPPYEQYF.

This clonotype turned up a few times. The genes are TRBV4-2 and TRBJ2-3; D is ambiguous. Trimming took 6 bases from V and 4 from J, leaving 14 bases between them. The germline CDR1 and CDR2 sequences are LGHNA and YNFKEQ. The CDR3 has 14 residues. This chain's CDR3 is CASSSSQEPDTQYF. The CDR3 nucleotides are TGTGCCAGCAGTTCGAGCCAGGAGCCAGATACGCAGTATTTT.

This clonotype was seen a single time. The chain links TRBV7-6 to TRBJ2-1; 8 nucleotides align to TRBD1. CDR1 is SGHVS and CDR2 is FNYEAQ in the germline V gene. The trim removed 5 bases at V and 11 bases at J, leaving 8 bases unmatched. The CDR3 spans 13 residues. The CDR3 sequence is CASSPGTGGQQFF. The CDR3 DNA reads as TGTGCCAGCAGCCCGGGAACAGGGGGGCAGCAGTTCTTC.

CDR3 amino acids: CASSPSRTSSYEQYF. CDR3 nucleotide sequence: TGTGCCAGCAGCCCGAGCAGGACTAGCTCCTACGAGCAGTACTTC. The gene calls are TRBV7-2 and TRBJ2-7; 7 bases match TRBD2. The germline CDR1 and CDR2 sequences are SGHTA and FQGNSA. V gave up 5 bases and J gave up 0 bases; unmatched junction bases: 7. The length of the CDR3 is 15 residues.

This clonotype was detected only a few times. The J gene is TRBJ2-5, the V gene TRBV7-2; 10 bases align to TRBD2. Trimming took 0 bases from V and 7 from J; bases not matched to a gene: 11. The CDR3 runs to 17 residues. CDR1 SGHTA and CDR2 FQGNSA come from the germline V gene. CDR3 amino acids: CASSLAASGSAVGTQYF. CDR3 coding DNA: TGTGCCAGCAGCTTAGCGGCTAGCGGGAGTGCGGTGGGGACCCAGTACTTC.

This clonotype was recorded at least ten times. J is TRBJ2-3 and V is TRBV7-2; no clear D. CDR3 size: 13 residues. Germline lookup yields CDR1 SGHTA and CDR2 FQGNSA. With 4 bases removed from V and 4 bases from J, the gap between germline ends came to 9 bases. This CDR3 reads CASSSIGADTQYF. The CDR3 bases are TGTGCCAGCAGCTCCATAGGAGCAGATACGCAGTATTTT.

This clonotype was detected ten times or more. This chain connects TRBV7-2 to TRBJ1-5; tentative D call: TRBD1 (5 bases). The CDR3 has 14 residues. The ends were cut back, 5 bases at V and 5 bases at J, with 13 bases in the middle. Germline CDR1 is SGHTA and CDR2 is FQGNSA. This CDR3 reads CASSLGWGYQPQHF. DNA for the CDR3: TGTGCCAGCAGCCTAGGATGGGGGTATCAGCCCCAGCATTTT.

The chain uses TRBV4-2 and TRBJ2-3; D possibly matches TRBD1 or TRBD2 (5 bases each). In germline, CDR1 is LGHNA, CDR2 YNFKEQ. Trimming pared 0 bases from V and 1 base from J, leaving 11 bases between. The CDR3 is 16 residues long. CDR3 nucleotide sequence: TGTGCCAGCAGCCAAGAATGGGGGAGCCGCACAGATACGCAGTATTTT. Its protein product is CASSQEWGSRTDTQYF.

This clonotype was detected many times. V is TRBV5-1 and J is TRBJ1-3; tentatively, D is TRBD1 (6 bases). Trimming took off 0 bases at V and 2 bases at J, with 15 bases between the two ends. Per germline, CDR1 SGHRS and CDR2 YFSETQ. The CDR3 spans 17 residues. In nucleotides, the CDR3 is TGCGCCAGCAGCTTGGATTACCGGGGGGGGCCTGGAAACACCATATATTTT. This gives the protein CASSLDYRGGPGNTIYF.

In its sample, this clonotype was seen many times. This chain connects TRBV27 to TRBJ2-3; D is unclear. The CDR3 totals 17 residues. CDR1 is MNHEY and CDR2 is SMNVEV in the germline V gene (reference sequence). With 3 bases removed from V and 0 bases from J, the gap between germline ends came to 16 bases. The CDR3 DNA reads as TGTGCCAGCAGTTTCACGAAACTGGCTACTAGCACAGATACGCAGTATTTT. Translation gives CASSFTKLATSTDTQYF.

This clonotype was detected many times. This CDR3 reads CASSSAGVGELFF. The CDR3 region has the DNA TGTGCCAGCAGCTCCGCTGGGGTCGGCGAGCTGTTTTTT. This chain joins TRBV9 and TRBJ2-2; D call uncertain. V lost 4 bases and J 11 bases, leaving 15 bases between the germline ends. The CDR3 extends over 13 amino acids. The germline gives CDR1 SGDLS, CDR2 YYNGEE.

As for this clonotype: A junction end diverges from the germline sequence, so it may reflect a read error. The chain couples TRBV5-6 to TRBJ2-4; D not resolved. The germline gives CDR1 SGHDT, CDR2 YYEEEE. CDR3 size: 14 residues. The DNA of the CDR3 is TGTGCCAGCTGCTTGACTTTGGCCAAAAACATTCAGTACTTC. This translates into CASCLTLAKNIQYF.

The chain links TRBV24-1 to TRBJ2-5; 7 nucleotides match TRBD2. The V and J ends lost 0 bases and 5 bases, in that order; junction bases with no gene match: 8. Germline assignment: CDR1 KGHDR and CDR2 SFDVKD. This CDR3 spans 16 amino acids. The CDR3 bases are TGTGCCACCAGTGATTTGGTCGGGGGGAGCCGGGAGACCCAGTACTTC. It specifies CATSDLVGGSRETQYF.

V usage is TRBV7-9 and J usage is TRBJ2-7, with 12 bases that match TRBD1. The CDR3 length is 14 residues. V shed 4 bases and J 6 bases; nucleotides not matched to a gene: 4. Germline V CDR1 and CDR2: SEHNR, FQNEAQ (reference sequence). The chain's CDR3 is CASSSTGQGAEQYF. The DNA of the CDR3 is TGTGCCAGCAGCTCCACGGGACAGGGGGCCGAGCAGTACTTC. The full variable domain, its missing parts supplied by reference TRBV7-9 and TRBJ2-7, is DTGVSQNPRHKITKRGQNVTFRCDPISEHNRLYWYRQTLGQGPEFLTYFQNEAQLEKSRLLSDRFSAERPKGSFSTLEIQRTEQGDSAMYLCASSSTGQGAEQYFGPGTRLTVT.

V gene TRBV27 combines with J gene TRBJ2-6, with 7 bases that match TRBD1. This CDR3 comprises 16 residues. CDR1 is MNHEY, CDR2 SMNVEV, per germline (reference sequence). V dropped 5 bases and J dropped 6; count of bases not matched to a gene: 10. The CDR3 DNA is TGTGCCAGCAGTCTAAGACAGGGCCTTCAGGCCAACGTCCTGACTTTC. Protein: CASSLRQGLQANVLTF.

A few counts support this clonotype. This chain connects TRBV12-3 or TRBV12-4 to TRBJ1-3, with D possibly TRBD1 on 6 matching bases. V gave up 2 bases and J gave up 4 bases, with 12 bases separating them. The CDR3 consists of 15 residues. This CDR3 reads CASSLFGTSGNTIYF. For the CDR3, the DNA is TGTGCCAGCAGTTTATTTGGGACATCCGGAAACACCATATATTTT.

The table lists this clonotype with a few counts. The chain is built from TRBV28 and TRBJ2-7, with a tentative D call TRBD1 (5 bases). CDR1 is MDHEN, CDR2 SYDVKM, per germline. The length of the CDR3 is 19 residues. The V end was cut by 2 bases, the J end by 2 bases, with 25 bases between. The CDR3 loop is CASSLIGLGRAPVPYEQYF. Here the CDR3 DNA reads TGTGCCAGCAGTTTAATCGGGTTGGGGCGCGCCCCAGTCCCCTACGAGCAGTACTTC. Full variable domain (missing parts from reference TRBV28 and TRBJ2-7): DVKVTQSSRYLVKRTGEKVFLECVQDMDHENMFWYRQDPGLGLRLIYFSYDVKMKEKGDIPEGYSVSREKKERFSLILESASTNQTSMYLCASSLIGLGRAPVPYEQYFGPGTRLTVT.